This is a list of T cell receptor beta chains from one sample in a study of CD8 T cells in ankylosing spondylitis. Via MiXCR, TCRdb re-called the 5' RACE reads, giving one row per CDR3 protein. The table records 200,000 to 300,000 distinct CDR3 sequences, over 9.5% of them present only once. Sequencing was carried out using blood, either unsorted or a sorted T cell fraction (not recorded which). These receptors all come from a male donor with ankylosing spondylitis or in good health (not recorded which). The CDR3 runs from the conserved cysteine through the conserved F or W. A D gene is named only where the DNA matches it firmly. Clone size is not always given. Where it is, it says once, few, many or a class for expanded clones.

TRBV5-6	15	TRBD2	TRBJ2-7	-	TGTGCCAGCAGCTTGGCGTTCGGCGGGAGACACGAGCAGTACTTC	CASSLAFGGRHEQYF
TRBV20-1	14	-	TRBJ2-1	many	TGCAGTGCTAGCGGAGAAAGCTCCTACAATGAGCAGTTCTTC	CSASGESSYNEQFF
TRBV5-1	15	-	TRBJ2-6	many	TGCGCCAGCAGTCCTACAGGGTCTGGGGCCAACGTCCTGACTTTC	CASSPTGSGANVLTF
TRBV29-1	10	-	TRBJ2-5	many	TGCAGCGTTGAACTGGAGACCCAGTACTTC	CSVELETQYF
TRBV7-9	15	-	TRBJ2-7	-	TGTGCCAGCAGCTCAGACACGACAGACTCCTACGAGCAGTACTTC	CASSSDTTDSYEQYF
TRBV11-3	13	-	TRBJ2-7	-	TGTGCCAGCAGCTCACCCGACACCTACGAGCAGTACTTC	CASSSPDTYEQYF
TRBV7-9	14	TRBD1	TRBJ2-2	-	TGTGCCAGCAGCTTAGCAGGGGGCCACGGGGAGCTGTTTTTT	CASSLAGGHGELFF
TRBV5-1	15	TRBD1	TRBJ2-1	many	TGCGCCAGCAGCTTGGGCAGGGGGCAGAACAATGAGCAGTTCTTC	CASSLGRGQNNEQFF
TRBV27	16	-	TRBJ1-2	-	TGTGCCAGCAGAGATCCCAGGGCTACCCAGGACTATGGCTACACCTTC	CASRDPRATQDYGYTF
TRBV14	18	TRBD1	TRBJ2-3	-	TGTGCCAGCAGCCACGAGCCAACCGGGACAGGGGAGGGCGATACGCAGTATTTT	CASSHEPTGTGEGDTQYF
TRBV10-2	14	TRBD1	TRBJ2-3	-	TGCGCCAGCTTGGGGGACAGGTCCACAGATACGCAGTATTTT	CASLGDRSTDTQYF
TRBV12-5	17	TRBD2	TRBJ2-1	many	TGTGCTAGTGGTTTAATCCCAGCGGGAGGGCCCATAGGTGAGCAGTTCTTC	CASGLIPAGGPIGEQFF
TRBV7-2	14	TRBD1	TRBJ2-5	many	TGTGCCAGCAGCTCGGACAGGGGGCGGGAGACCCAGTACTTC	CASSSDRGRETQYF
TRBV20-1	13	-	TRBJ1-1	few	TGCAGTGCTAGGGTACTCAGGAACACTGAAGCTTTCTTT	CSARVLRNTEAFF
TRBV7-2	13	-	TRBJ1-4	-	TGTGCCAGCTGCCCAAGGGCGGGAGAAAAACTGTTTTTT	CASCPRAGEKLFF
TRBV7-9	14	TRBD1	TRBJ2-3	many	TGTGCCAGCCGACTTACAGGGGGAGAAGATACGCAGTATTTT	CASRLTGGEDTQYF
TRBV5-1	12	-	TRBJ1-1	many	TGCGCCAGCAGCTTGGAATATGGGAAAGCTTTCTTT	CASSLEYGKAFF
TRBV7-9	14	-	TRBJ1-1	many	TGTGCCAGCAGCTTATTCTCCCGGGACACTGAAGCTTTCTTT	CASSLFSRDTEAFF
TRBV20-1	13	TRBD1	TRBJ1-5	-	TGCAGTGCTAGTGCAGGGGGCGGTCAGCCCCAGCATTTT	CSASAGGGQPQHF
TRBV11-2	14	TRBD1	TRBJ1-5	many	TGTGCCAGCAGCCCCAGGGGGCAAAACCAGCCCCAGCATTTT	CASSPRGQNQPQHF
TRBV5-1	19	TRBD2	TRBJ2-7	many	TGCGCCAGCAGTTTAATACCGGGACTAGCGGGGGTGATCTCCTACGAGCAGTACTTC	CASSLIPGLAGVISYEQYF
TRBV20-1	14	-	TRBJ1-6	many	TGCAGTGCTATGGCGGGGCCGACCAATTCACCCCTCCACTTT	CSAMAGPTNSPLHF
TRBV6-1	16	TRBD1	TRBJ1-1	-	TGTGCCAGCAGTCTGGCCTACAGGGGGCCGTACACTGAAGCTTTCTTT	CASSLAYRGPYTEAFF
TRBV20-1	14	TRBD1	TRBJ2-2	many	TGCAGTGTCCCGGACAGGGGGTGGACCGGGGAGCTGTTTTTT	CSVPDRGWTGELFF
TRBV5-1	15	TRBD2	TRBJ2-1	-	TGCGCCAGCAGCCACGTACTAGCGGGAGTCAATGAGCAGTTCTTC	CASSHVLAGVNEQFF
TRBV7-9	14	-	TRBJ1-5	few	TGTGCCAGCAGTTTCCCAGGGTTGAGTCAGCCCCAGCATTTT	CASSFPGLSQPQHF
TRBV19	15	-	TRBJ1-1	many	TGTGCCAGTAGTATAGATCAATGGGGTAGGGCTGAAGCTTTCTTT	CASSIDQWGRAEAFF
TRBV3-1	16	TRBD2	TRBJ2-2	many	TGTGCCAGCAGCCAAGATCCAGCGGGAGGAACCGGGGAGCTGTTTTTT	CASSQDPAGGTGELFF